The 27 T cell receptor beta chains in this list originate from one sample, sequenced in a study of PD-L1 blockade in urothelial cancer. This sample's time point: pretreatment peripheral blood. Assay: immunoSEQ multiplex PCR; the TCRdb copy retains only in-frame clones and omits some. The sample lists about 50,000 clones, roughly 85% occurring once. The sequenced sample was PBMCs, obtained around atezolizumab (anti-PD-L1) treatment. Receptors originate from a woman in her sixties with urothelial cancer.

This chain uses TRBV2 with TRBJ2-1; 12 bases are a match to TRBD1. The germline gives CDR1 SNHLY, CDR2 FYNNEI. The CDR3 is 14 amino acids. Trimming cost V 9 bases and J 9 bases; bases outside gene matches: 9. As DNA, the CDR3 is TGTGCCAGTGAATTCGGGACAGGGGGCACTGAGCAGTTCTTC. Encoded protein: CASEFGTGGTEQFF.

The chain couples TRBV4-2 to TRBJ1-5, with D hard to call. V dropped 0 bases and J dropped 5 bases, with 11 bases sitting between them. The CDR3 is 15 amino acids. CDR1 is LGHNA, CDR2 YNFKEQ, per germline. The DNA for the CDR3 is TGTGCCAGCAGCCAAGAAAGAACTCCTTATCAGCCCCAGCATTTT. Amino acid sequence: CASSQERTPYQPQHF.

The rearrangement links TRBV11-2 to TRBJ1-2; possible D gene TRBD1, 6 bases. The CDR3 covers 15 residues. The V end was cut by 1 base, the J end by 3 bases, with 12 bases between. The V gene's germline CDR1 is SGHAT and CDR2 FQNNGV. CDR3 nucleotide sequence: TGTGCCAGCAGCTTAGTAGGGGGAGACTACTATGGCTACACCTTC. It is translated as CASSLVGGDYYGYTF. The whole variable domain, remainder taken from reference TRBV11-2 and TRBJ1-2, is EAGVAQSPRYKIIEKRQSVAFWCNPISGHATLYWYQQILGQGPKLLIQFQNNGVVDDSQLPKDRFSAERLKGVDSTLKIQPAKLEDSAVYLCASSLVGGDYYGYTFGSGTRLTVV.

This clone is deemed medium-sized. The V call is TRBV15, the J call TRBJ1-1; D uncertain. The length of the CDR3 is 14 residues. The V gene's germline CDR1 is LNHNV and CDR2 YYDKDF (reference sequence). Trimming took off 0 bases at V and 6 bases at J, with 11 bases between the two ends. CDR3 in amino acids: CATSRDSRSAEAFF. The CDR3 DNA reads as TGTGCCACCAGCAGAGATAGTCGGTCGGCTGAAGCTTTCTTT.

The rearrangement joins TRBV19 to TRBJ1-4; maybe TRBD1 (6 bases). Trimming left V 7 bases short and J 3 bases short, with 15 bases between. In germline, CDR1 is LNHDA, CDR2 SQIVND (reference sequence). The CDR3 totals 15 residues. The chain's CDR3 is CASTIRGGANEKLFF. As DNA, the CDR3 is TGTGCCAGTACCATAAGGGGGGGTGCTAATGAAAAACTGTTTTTT.

The chain carries TRBV28 and TRBJ2-7, with 10 bases fitting TRBD2. The ends lost 4 bases at V and 4 bases at J; junction bases unmatched: 13. The CDR3 runs 17 residues. Germline CDR1 reads MDHEN; CDR2 reads SYDVKM. CDR3 nucleotide sequence: TGTGCCAGCAGTTCCACGGGACTAGCGAAGAAGTCTTACGAGCAGTACTTC. Translation gives CASSSTGLAKKSYEQYF.

V is TRBV5-6 and J is TRBJ2-7; D might be TRBD2 (5 bases). This CDR3 comprises 14 residues. V was trimmed by 4 bases and J by 0 bases, leaving 11 bases between them. Germline assignment: CDR1 SGHDT and CDR2 YYEEEE. CDR3 sequence reads: CASSLLGSSYEQYF. CDR3 coding DNA: TGTGCCAGCAGCCTTCTGGGGAGCTCCTACGAGCAGTACTTC.

The gene calls are TRBV5-1 and TRBJ2-7, with a possible D match to TRBD2 (5 bases). The CDR3 totals 13 residues. Germline-derived CDR1 and CDR2 are SGHRS and YFSETQ. V dropped 4 bases and J dropped 2 bases, with 10 bases sitting between them. This chain's CDR3 is CASSAGPPYEQYF. The CDR3 nucleotides are TGCGCCAGCAGCGCGGGTCCACCCTACGAGCAGTACTTC.

The gene calls are TRBV18 and TRBJ2-3; TRBD1 aligns across 9 bases. This CDR3 comprises 16 residues. Per germline, CDR1 KGHSH and CDR2 LQKENI. Trimming took 3 bases from V and 6 from J; bases not matched to a gene: 10. The CDR3 is CASSPGQGVFGDTQYF. DNA of the CDR3: TGTGCCAGCTCACCGGGACAGGGAGTCTTCGGCGATACGCAGTATTTT.

The chain uses TRBV18 and TRBJ1-1; the D gene is possibly TRBD1 (6 bases). The CDR3 covers 14 residues. CDR1 and CDR2 (germline): KGHSH, LQKENI. Trimming pared 3 bases from V and 1 base from J, leaving 9 bases between. The CDR3 loop is CASSPRGENTEAFF. The CDR3 DNA follows: TGTGCCAGCTCACCCAGGGGTGAGAACACTGAAGCTTTCTTT.

The chain is built from TRBV6-6 and TRBJ1-5; 8 nucleotides line up with TRBD1. Germline CDR1 MNHNY, CDR2 SVGAGI (reference sequence). This CDR3 region has 14 residues. V lost 5 bases to trimming and J lost 2 bases; unmatched junction nucleotides: 2. In DNA form, the CDR3 reads TGTGCCAGCAGTCGGGGACAGGGCAATCAGCCCCAGCATTTT. This encodes CASSRGQGNQPQHF.

The CDR3 coding sequence is TGTGCCAGTAGTACGGGGTCAGGGGCCAACGTCCTGACTTTC. This codes for CASSTGSGANVLTF. The rearrangement links TRBV19 to TRBJ2-6, with D maybe TRBD2 (5 bases). V dropped 4 bases and J dropped 4 bases, with 8 bases sitting between them. CDR3 length equals 14 residues. Germline CDR1 is LNHDA and CDR2 is SQIVND (reference sequence). Combining the CDR3 with reference TRBV19 and TRBJ2-6 gives the whole variable domain DGGITQSPKYLFRKEGQNVTLSCEQNLNHDAMYWYRQDPGQGLRLIYYSQIVNDFQKGDIAEGYSVSREKKESFPLTVTSAQKNPTAFYLCASSTGSGANVLTFGAGSRLTVL.

The chain joins TRBV28 to TRBJ2-2, with 9 bases aligning to TRBD1. This CDR3 is built from 14 residues. V lost 5 bases to trimming and J lost 4 bases; unmatched junction nucleotides: 2. CDR1 is MDHEN, CDR2 SYDVKM, per germline. The DNA of the CDR3 is TGTGCCAGCAGTGAGACAGGGGGCACCGGGGAGCTGTTTTTT. Amino acids: CASSETGGTGELFF.

The chain carries TRBV19 and TRBJ2-5; 8 nucleotides match TRBD1. The CDR3 contains 13 residues. The ends lost 7 bases at V and 5 bases at J; junction bases unmatched: 6. Germline loops: CDR1 LNHDA, CDR2 SQIVND (reference sequence). CDR3 residues: CASIGQGGETQYF. CDR3 coding DNA: TGTGCCAGTATTGGACAGGGTGGTGAGACCCAGTACTTC.

V usage is TRBV4-2 and J usage is TRBJ2-1; D unclear. V dropped 6 bases and J dropped 7 bases, with 13 bases sitting between them. Germline V CDR1 and CDR2: LGHNA, YNFKEQ. There are 13 residues in the CDR3. The CDR3 nucleotides read TGTGCCAGCAGACAATCTTCCACAAATGAGCAGTTCTTC. It specifies CASRQSSTNEQFF.

This clone was detected a few times. This sequence joins TRBV15 and TRBJ2-1; tentatively, D is TRBD2 (6 bases). Trimming left V 5 bases short and J 5 bases short, with 10 bases between. Per germline, CDR1 LNHNV and CDR2 YYDKDF (reference sequence). The CDR3 is 13 amino acids. CDR3 sequence: CATSGGWDNEQFF. The CDR3 DNA reads as TGTGCCACCAGCGGGGGGTGGGACAATGAGCAGTTCTTC. Full variable domain (outside the CDR3, taken from reference TRBV15 and TRBJ2-1): DAMVIQNPRYQVTQFGKPVTLSCSQTLNHNVMYWYQQKSSQAPKLLFHYYDKDFNNEADTPDNFQSRRPNTSFCFLDIRSPGLGDTAMYLCATSGGWDNEQFFGPGTRLTVL.

The CDR3 here is CASSMRGGALRAQYF. CDR3 in DNA: TGTGCCAGTAGTATGAGGGGAGGGGCCCTTCGGGCCCAGTACTTC. J is TRBJ2-5 and V is TRBV19; 7 bases are shared with TRBD2. V dropped 3 bases and J dropped 9; count of bases not matched to a gene: 13. CDR1 is LNHDA, CDR2 SQIVND, per germline (reference sequence). This CDR3 contains 15 residues.

The chain uses TRBV18 and TRBJ1-4, with D unclear. This CDR3 comprises 15 residues. Germline V gene sequence: CDR1 KGHSH, CDR2 LQKENI. Trimming removed 5 bases at V and 2 bases at J, with 12 bases between. In nucleotides, the CDR3 is TGTGCCAGCTCAAAGGACTCATTGACTAATGAAAAACTGTTTTTT. Its protein product is CASSKDSLTNEKLFF.

CDR3 sequence reads: CASTQTSLSSYNEQFF. CDR3 sequence (DNA): TGTGCCAGTACCCAGACTAGTCTCAGCTCCTACAATGAGCAGTTCTTC. The chain carries TRBV19 and TRBJ2-1, with TRBD2 as a possible D gene (6 bases). Germline V gene sequence: CDR1 LNHDA, CDR2 SQIVND (reference sequence). Trimming removed 7 bases at V and 0 bases at J, with 16 bases between. The CDR3 has 16 amino acids.

The chain couples TRBV7-2 to TRBJ1-5, with D possibly matching TRBD1 (5 bases). V was shortened by 5 bases and J by 3 bases, with 20 bases between the two germline ends. The CDR3 length is 17 residues. The V gene's germline CDR1 is SGHTA and CDR2 FQGNSA. This chain's CDR3 is CASSPAGGGFLNQPQHF. The CDR3 DNA follows: TGTGCCAGCAGCCCAGCGGGGGGAGGGTTCCTCAATCAGCCCCAGCATTTT.

The rearrangement uses TRBV5-4 and TRBJ2-7; D perhaps matches TRBD2 (5 bases). Per germline, CDR1 SGHNT and CDR2 YYREEE (reference sequence). This CDR3 has 15 amino acids. V lost 0 bases and J 7 bases, leaving 17 bases between the germline ends. In DNA form, the CDR3 reads TGTGCCAGCAGCTTGGAGGGCGAGGGCCGGAGGGAGCAGTACTTC. It encodes CASSLEGEGRREQYF. The variable domain in full, with the rest retrieved from reference TRBV5-4 and TRBJ2-7, is ETGVTQSPTHLIKTRGQQVTLRCSSQSGHNTVSWYQQALGQGPQFIFQYYREEENGRGNFPPRFSGLQFPNYSSELNVNALELDDSALYLCASSLEGEGRREQYFGPGTRLTVT.

CDR3 protein: CASSLEGGRSRETQYF. The DNA of the CDR3 is TGCGCCAGCAGCTTGGAGGGGGGGCGTAGTCGGGAGACCCAGTACTTC. The V and J genes are TRBV5-1 and TRBJ2-5, with D possibly matching TRBD2 (7 bases). V lost 0 bases and J lost 5, with 17 bases in between. This CDR3 region has 16 residues. Germline V gene sequence: CDR1 SGHRS, CDR2 YFSETQ.

This chain uses TRBV7-3 with TRBJ2-1, with 12 nucleotides matching TRBD2. Unmatched junction bases numbered 2, after V lost 1 base and J lost 7 bases. Germline V gene data show CDR1 as SGHTA and CDR2 as FQGTGA. The CDR3 has 15 amino acids. CDR3 region: CASSLRLAGVNEQFF. In nucleotides, the CDR3 is TGTGCCAGCAGCTTAAGACTAGCGGGGGTGAATGAGCAGTTCTTC.

The chain joins TRBV19 to TRBJ2-7; D might be TRBD2 (6 bases). The CDR3 is 13 residues long. V lost 3 bases and J 3 bases, leaving 9 bases between the germline ends. Germline CDR1 and CDR2: LNHDA and SQIVND (reference sequence). CDR3 loop: CASSIGRNYEQYF. CDR3 nucleotide sequence: TGTGCCAGTAGTATCGGGAGAAACTACGAGCAGTACTTC.

The count of this clone is one. J is TRBJ1-4 and V is TRBV4-3; perhaps TRBD1 as D (6 bases). Germline V gene lookup returns CDR1 LGHNA and CDR2 YSLEER. The CDR3 loop spans 16 amino acids. The V end lost 1 base, the J end lost 4 bases, and 13 bases lay between the germline ends. CDR3 amino acids: CASSQGYEGVNEKLFF. In DNA form, the CDR3 reads TGCGCCAGCAGCCAAGGGTACGAGGGGGTTAATGAAAAACTGTTTTTT.

This chain uses TRBV5-5 with TRBJ2-5; TRBD1 matches at 8 bases. The CDR3 covers 16 residues. Germline V gene lookup returns CDR1 SGHKS and CDR2 YYEKEE (reference sequence). Losses at the gene ends were 0 bases for V and 5 bases for J; bases not matched to a gene: 9. The CDR3 DNA reads TGTGCCAGCAGCTTGGGTCAGGGGGCGTCTCAGGAGACCCAGTACTTC. This gives the protein CASSLGQGASQETQYF. Filled out from reference TRBV5-5 and TRBJ2-5, the complete variable domain reads DAGVTQSPTHLIKTRGQQVTLRCSPISGHKSVSWYQQVLGQGPQFIFQYYEKEERGRGNFPDRFSARQFPNYSSELNVNALLLGDSALYLCASSLGQGASQETQYFGPGTRLLVL.

This rearrangement joins TRBV2 to TRBJ1-1, with 12 bases aligning to TRBD1. The V segment lost 5 bases and the J segment 0 bases; nucleotides outside the gene matches: 16. CDR1 and CDR2 (germline): SNHLY, FYNNEI. CDR3 length: 20 residues. The CDR3 DNA follows: TGTGCCAGCAGTTTTCCCTCCGGGACAGGGGGCATCGGGTTGAACACTGAAGCTTTCTTT. It is translated as CASSFPSGTGGIGLNTEAFF.